The present T cell receptor (beta chain) was sequenced within a study of blood T cell repertoires in COVID-19. Overall study: PBMCs, B-cell-depleted T cells, or T cells provided the cDNA or gDNA that made up the material.

This CDR3 has 16 amino acids. V dropped 5 bases and J dropped 0 bases, with 13 bases sitting between them. CDR1 and CDR2 (germline): SEHNR, FQNEAQ (reference sequence). Generated by immunoSEQ multiplex PCR, the TCRdb table keeps only in-frame clones and is missing some. Among hundreds of thousands of clones, 65% to 90% were seen once, and the ten largest hold 11%. Source material: peripheral blood. This TCR came from a man between 50 and 59 years old with COVID-19, enrolled during active disease. This chain uses TRBV7-9 with TRBJ2-2, with D possibly TRBD1 on 6 matching bases. The CDR3 sequence: CASSKSGQPNTGELFF. CDR3 bases: TGTGCCAGCAGCAAGTCTGGACAGCCGAACACCGGGGAGCTGTTTTTT.